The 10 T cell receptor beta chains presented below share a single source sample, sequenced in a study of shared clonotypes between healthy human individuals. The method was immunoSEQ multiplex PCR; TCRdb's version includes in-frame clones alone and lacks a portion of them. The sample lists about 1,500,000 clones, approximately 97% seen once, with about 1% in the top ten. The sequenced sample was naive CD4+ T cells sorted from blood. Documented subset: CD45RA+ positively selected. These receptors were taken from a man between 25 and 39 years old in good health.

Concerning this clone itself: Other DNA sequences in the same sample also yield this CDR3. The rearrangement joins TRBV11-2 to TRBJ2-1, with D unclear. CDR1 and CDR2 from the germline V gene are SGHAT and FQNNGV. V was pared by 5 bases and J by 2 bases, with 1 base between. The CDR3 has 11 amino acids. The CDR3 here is CASSAYNEQFF. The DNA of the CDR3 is TGTGCCAGCAGCGCCTACAATGAGCAGTTCTTC.

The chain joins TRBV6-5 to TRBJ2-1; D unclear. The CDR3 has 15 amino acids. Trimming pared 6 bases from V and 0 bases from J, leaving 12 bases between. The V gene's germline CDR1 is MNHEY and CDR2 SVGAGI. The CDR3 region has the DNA TGTGCCAGCAGCCAACAGCCCTTCTCCTACAATGAGCAGTTCTTC. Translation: CASSQQPFSYNEQFF.

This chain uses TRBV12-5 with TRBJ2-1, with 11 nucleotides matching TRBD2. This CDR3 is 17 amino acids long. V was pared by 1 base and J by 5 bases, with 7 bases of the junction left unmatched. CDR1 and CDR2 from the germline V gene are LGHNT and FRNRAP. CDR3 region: CASGLAATSGMNNEQFF. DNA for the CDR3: TGTGCTAGTGGTTTGGCCGCGACTAGCGGGATGAACAATGAGCAGTTCTTC.

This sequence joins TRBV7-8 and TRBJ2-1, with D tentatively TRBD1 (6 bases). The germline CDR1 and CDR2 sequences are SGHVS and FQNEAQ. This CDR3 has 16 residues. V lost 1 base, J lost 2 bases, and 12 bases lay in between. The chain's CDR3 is CASSLVAGTTYNEQFF. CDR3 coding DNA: TGTGCCAGCAGCTTAGTGGCCGGGACAACCTACAATGAGCAGTTCTTC.

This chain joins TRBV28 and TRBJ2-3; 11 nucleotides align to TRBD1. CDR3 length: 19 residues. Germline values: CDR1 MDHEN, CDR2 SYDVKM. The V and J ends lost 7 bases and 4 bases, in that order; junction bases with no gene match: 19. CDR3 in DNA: TGTGCCAGCAATGGTCCTGGGGGACAGGGGGGACTGGTGGCAGATACGCAGTATTTT. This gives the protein CASNGPGGQGGLVADTQYF.

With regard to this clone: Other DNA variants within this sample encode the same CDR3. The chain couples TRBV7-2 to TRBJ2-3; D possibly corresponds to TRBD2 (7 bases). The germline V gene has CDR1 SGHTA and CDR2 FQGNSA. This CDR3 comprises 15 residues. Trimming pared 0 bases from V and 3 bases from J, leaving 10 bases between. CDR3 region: CASSLAGGATDTQYF. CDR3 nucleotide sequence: TGTGCCAGCAGCTTAGCGGGGGGGGCTACAGATACGCAGTATTTT.

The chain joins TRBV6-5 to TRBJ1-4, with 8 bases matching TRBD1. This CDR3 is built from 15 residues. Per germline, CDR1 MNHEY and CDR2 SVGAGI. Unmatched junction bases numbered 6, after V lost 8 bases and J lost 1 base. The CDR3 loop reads CASRRQGITNEKLFF. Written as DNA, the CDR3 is TGTGCCAGCCGTCGACAGGGGATAACTAATGAAAAACTGTTTTTT.

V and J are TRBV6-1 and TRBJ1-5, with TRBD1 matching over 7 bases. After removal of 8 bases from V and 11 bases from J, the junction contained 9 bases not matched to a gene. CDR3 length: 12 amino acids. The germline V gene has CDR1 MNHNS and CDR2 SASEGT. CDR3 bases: TGTGCCAGCCGGGGGCAGGGGGAAGCCCAGCATTTT. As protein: CASRGQGEAQHF.

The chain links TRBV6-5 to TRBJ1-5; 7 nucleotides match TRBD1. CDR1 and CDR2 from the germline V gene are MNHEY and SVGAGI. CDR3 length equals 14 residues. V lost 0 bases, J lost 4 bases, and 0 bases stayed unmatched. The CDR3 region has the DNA TGTGCCAGCAGTTACTCGACAGGGAATCAGCCCCAGCATTTT. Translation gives CASSYSTGNQPQHF.

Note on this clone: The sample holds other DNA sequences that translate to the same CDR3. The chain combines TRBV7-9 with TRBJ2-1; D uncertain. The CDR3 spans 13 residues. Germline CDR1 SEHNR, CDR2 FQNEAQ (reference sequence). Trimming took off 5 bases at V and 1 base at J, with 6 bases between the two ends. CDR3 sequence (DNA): TGTGCCAGCAGCCCCAGGTCCTACAATGAGCAGTTCTTC. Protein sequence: CASSPRSYNEQFF.